This paragraph covers one T cell receptor (beta chain) sequence. The data stem from a study of blood T cell repertoires in COVID-19. Across the whole study: The analysed material was cDNA or gDNA that came from T cells, B-cell-depleted T cells, or PBMCs.

The V segment lost 5 bases and the J segment 2 bases; nucleotides outside the gene matches: 9. The germline CDR1 and CDR2 sequences are LGHDT and YNNKEL (reference sequence). This CDR3 contains 15 residues. Authors' methods: Researchers report that nucleated cell counts were estimated from reference gene primer amplification. Libraries were prepared by immunoSEQ multiplex PCR; TCRdb keeps only in-frame clonotypes and omits some of them. The V and J calls and clone size come from that table; D and trimming were worked out from the DNA. Among around 100,000 clones listed, around 87% were seen once. Specimen: peripheral blood. This sequence originates from a human donor with acute or convalescent COVID-19. The donor label of this sample is uncertain. V and J are TRBV3-1 (or the pseudogene TRBV3-2) and TRBJ2-7; TRBD1 matches 7 bases. The CDR3 nucleotides are TGTGCCAGCAGCTACCGGGACAGTCCCGCCTACGAGCAGTACTTC. Translation: CASSYRDSPAYEQYF.